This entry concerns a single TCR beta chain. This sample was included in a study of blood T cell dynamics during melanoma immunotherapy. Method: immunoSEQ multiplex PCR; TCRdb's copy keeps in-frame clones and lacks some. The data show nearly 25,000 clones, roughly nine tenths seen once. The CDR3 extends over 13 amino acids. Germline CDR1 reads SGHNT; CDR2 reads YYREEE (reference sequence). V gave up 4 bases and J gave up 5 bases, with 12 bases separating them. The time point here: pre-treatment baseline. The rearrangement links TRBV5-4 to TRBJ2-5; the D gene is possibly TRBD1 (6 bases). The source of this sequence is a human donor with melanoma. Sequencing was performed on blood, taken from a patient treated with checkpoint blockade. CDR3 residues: CASSQGQGETQYF. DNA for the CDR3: TGTGCCAGCAGCCAGGGACAAGGGGAGACCCAGTACTTC.